The 17 T cell receptor beta chains reported below all come from one sample, sequenced in a study of blood T cell repertoires in COVID-19. The method was immunoSEQ multiplex PCR; TCRdb's version includes in-frame clones alone and lacks a portion of them. This sample yields tens of thousands of clones, of which roughly 85% are seen a single time; 9.5% to 12% belongs to the top ten. Sample: peripheral blood. All receptors derive from a human donor in a cohort sampled during active COVID-19.

The rearrangement uses TRBV2 and TRBJ1-1; the D gene is possibly TRBD1 (5 bases). Germline V gives CDR1 SNHLY, CDR2 FYNNEI. Trimming pared 4 bases from V and 9 bases from J, leaving 9 bases between. This CDR3 has 11 residues. The CDR3 coding sequence is TGTGCCAGCAGTGGGGGGGAAAAAGCTTTCTTT. It yields the protein CASSGGEKAFF.

This chain connects TRBV30 to TRBJ1-1; TRBD1 is a possible D gene (6 bases). V lost 3 bases and J lost 4, with 12 bases in between. The V gene's germline CDR1 is GTSNPN and CDR2 SVGIG (reference sequence). The CDR3 runs 13 residues. This chain's CDR3 is CAWSVQGLTEAFF. CDR3 DNA: TGTGCCTGGAGCGTACAGGGCCTCACTGAAGCTTTCTTT.

The V call is TRBV11-3, the J call TRBJ2-1; weak D call: TRBD1 (6 bases). This CDR3 is 14 amino acids long. Germline assignment: CDR1 SGHNT and CDR2 YENEEA. V gave up 5 bases and J gave up 5 bases, with 13 bases separating them. The CDR3 DNA is TGTGCCAGCAGCCTGGGACATCAAAACAATGAGCAGTTCTTC. This gives the protein CASSLGHQNNEQFF.

The rearrangement uses TRBV5-5 and TRBJ2-5; D remains ambiguous. The germline V gene has CDR1 SGHKS and CDR2 YYEKEE (reference sequence). V dropped 2 bases and J dropped 0 bases, with 5 bases sitting between them. CDR3 length equals 13 residues. CDR3 in amino acids: CASSFRYQETQYF. The CDR3 nucleotides are TGTGCCAGCAGCTTCCGGTACCAAGAGACCCAGTACTTC.

The chain carries TRBV5-5 and TRBJ2-7, with D possibly TRBD1 on 8 matching bases. V lost 1 base to trimming and J lost 5 bases, with 16 bases between them. Germline V gene sequence: CDR1 SGHKS, CDR2 YYEKEE (reference sequence). The length of the CDR3 is 15 residues. CDR3 protein: CASSLSTGGGDEQYF. CDR3 DNA sequence: TGTGCCAGCAGCTTGAGTACAGGGGGAGGGGACGAGCAGTACTTC. Full variable domain (outside the CDR3, taken from reference TRBV5-5 and TRBJ2-7): DAGVTQSPTHLIKTRGQQVTLRCSPISGHKSVSWYQQVLGQGPQFIFQYYEKEERGRGNFPDRFSARQFPNYSSELNVNALLLGDSALYLCASSLSTGGGDEQYFGPGTRLTVT.

DNA for the CDR3: TGCAGTGCTAGTCCCGGGACAGGTCATCAGCCCCAGCATTTT. This codes for CSASPGTGHQPQHF. The chain uses TRBV20-1 and TRBJ1-5, with TRBD1 matching 8 bases. CDR1 and CDR2 from the germline V gene are DFQATT and SNEGSKA (reference sequence). The CDR3 length is 14 residues. V lost 3 bases to trimming and J lost 5 bases; unmatched junction nucleotides: 6.

This clone was seen once. J is TRBJ2-1 and V is TRBV19; 8 nucleotides line up with TRBD1. V lost 3 bases, J lost 7 bases, and 2 bases stayed unmatched. Germline CDR1 and CDR2: LNHDA and SQIVND (reference sequence). The CDR3 has 13 residues. This CDR3 is CASSIRTGNEQFF. CDR3 nucleotide sequence: TGTGCCAGTAGTATCAGGACAGGGAATGAGCAGTTCTTC.

The rearrangement links TRBV28 to TRBJ2-3; possible D gene TRBD1, 5 bases. Germline V gene data show CDR1 as MDHEN and CDR2 as SYDVKM. The V end lost 7 bases, the J end lost 0 bases, and 14 bases lay between the germline ends. This CDR3 has 15 residues. CDR3 coding DNA: TGTGCCAGCACACAAAGGGGCGATAGCACAGATACGCAGTATTTT. Translated: CASTQRGDSTDTQYF. The full variable domain, in which reference TRBV28 and TRBJ2-3 provide the parts outside the CDR3, is DVKVTQSSRYLVKRTGEKVFLECVQDMDHENMFWYRQDPGLGLRLIYFSYDVKMKEKGDIPEGYSVSREKKERFSLILESASTNQTSMYLCASTQRGDSTDTQYFGPGTRLTVL.

This clone was counted between two and nine times. The chain joins TRBV19 to TRBJ2-7; TRBD1 matches 8 bases. V shed 5 bases and J 2 bases; nucleotides not matched to a gene: 5. The CDR3 covers 14 residues. Germline assignment: CDR1 LNHDA and CDR2 SQIVND (reference sequence). CDR3 loop: CASSYGQGAYEQYF. Here the CDR3 DNA reads TGTGCCAGTAGTTACGGACAGGGAGCCTACGAGCAGTACTTC.

For the CDR3, the DNA is TGTGCCACCAGTGACTCGGGAATCGACAACACTGAAGCTTTCTTT. Amino acids: CATSDSGIDNTEAFF. This chain links TRBV24-1 with TRBJ1-1, with no clear D. The CDR3 has 15 residues. Deletions cut 4 bases from V and 2 bases from J, with 13 bases between. Germline loops: CDR1 KGHDR, CDR2 SFDVKD.

The J gene is TRBJ2-2, the V gene TRBV3-1 (or the pseudogene TRBV3-2); D is possibly TRBD1 (6 bases). Trimming took off 1 base at V and 3 bases at J, with 12 bases between the two ends. The CDR3 spans 16 residues. Germline CDR1 is LGHDT and CDR2 is YNNKEL (reference sequence). In nucleotides, the CDR3 is TGTGCCAGCAGCCAAGGCCAGGGGTACTACACCGGGGAGCTGTTTTTT. Protein product: CASSQGQGYYTGELFF.

This sequence joins TRBV29-1 and TRBJ2-1; TRBD2 aligns across 11 bases. This CDR3 has 15 residues. J lost 9 bases, V lost 4 bases, and 11 bases had no gene match. CDR1 is SQVTM, CDR2 ANQGSEA, per germline. The CDR3 spells CSVARRLAGLGEQFF. The CDR3 region has the DNA TGCAGCGTTGCCCGTAGACTAGCGGGGCTGGGTGAGCAGTTCTTC.

The rearrangement uses TRBV5-1 and TRBJ2-4; 9 bases map to TRBD1. Germline V gives CDR1 SGHRS, CDR2 YFSETQ. J lost 8 bases, V lost 2 bases, and 2 bases had no gene match. CDR3 length: 13 residues. The CDR3, as DNA: TGCGCCAGCAGCTTACAGGGGGCGGACATTCAGTACTTC. The encoded protein is CASSLQGADIQYF.

The chain carries TRBV5-6 and TRBJ2-7, with a weak D call TRBD1 (6 bases). The CDR3 spans 14 residues. Germline values: CDR1 SGHDT, CDR2 YYEEEE. Trimming left V 2 bases short and J 5 bases short, with 14 bases between. CDR3 bases: TGTGCCAGCAGCTTACAACAGGGCGTTCACGAGCAGTACTTC. Its protein product is CASSLQQGVHEQYF. The full variable domain, its missing parts supplied by reference TRBV5-6 and TRBJ2-7, is DAGVTQSPTHLIKTRGQQVTLRCSPKSGHDTVSWYQQALGQGPQFIFQYYEEEERQRGNFPDRFSGHQFPNYSSELNVNALLLGDSALYLCASSLQQGVHEQYFGPGTRLTVT.

V is TRBV19 and J is TRBJ2-5; D may be TRBD1 (6 bases). CDR3 length equals 14 residues. The germline V gene has CDR1 LNHDA and CDR2 SQIVND (reference sequence). Trimming took off 2 bases at V and 4 bases at J, with 11 bases between the two ends. The CDR3 sequence is CASSIQPGAETQYF. The CDR3 DNA follows: TGTGCCAGTAGTATACAGCCAGGGGCAGAGACCCAGTACTTC.

The chain joins TRBV7-3 to TRBJ2-7, with TRBD1 matching over 9 bases. V gave up 4 bases and J gave up 3 bases; unmatched junction bases: 1. The CDR3 has 13 amino acids. Looked up from germline, CDR1 is SGHTA and CDR2 is FQGTGA. The CDR3 DNA reads as TGTGCCAGCAGCTGGGGACAGGGCTACGAGCAGTACTTC. Its translation is CASSWGQGYEQYF.

The chain couples TRBV3-1 (or the pseudogene TRBV3-2) to TRBJ2-2, with D possibly being TRBD2 (5 bases). The CDR3 is made up of 15 amino acids. Germline V CDR1 and CDR2: LGHDT, YNNKEL (reference sequence). The V end lost 5 bases, the J end lost 6 bases, and 16 bases lay between the germline ends. DNA for the CDR3: TGTGCCAGCAGCGTGTGGGGAGAGGACTCCGGGGAGCTGTTTTTT. It is translated as CASSVWGEDSGELFF.